A selection of T cell receptor beta chains follows, all from one sample in a study of OX40 agonist ivuxolimab in advanced cancers. Profiled with immunoSEQ multiplex PCR; TCRdb holds only in-frame clones, not every one. The data show under 95,000 clones, 70% to 90% seen once. Here the sequenced sample was CD4+ or CD8+ T cells sorted from blood, taken in a trial of the OX40 agonist ivuxolimab. Receptors were obtained from an adult with an advanced solid tumor such as melanoma, head and neck, liver or kidney cancer. Each CDR3 is given with its conserved first and last residue. The order of the fields is V gene, J gene, CDR3 protein.

TRBV6-1	TRBJ2-1	CASKPGTFSYNEQFF
TRBV7-9	TRBJ1-1	CASSFSGALGTEAFF
TRBV6-5	TRBJ2-6	CASQRSGANVLTF
TRBV7-6	TRBJ1-4	CASSLRTGGEKLFF
TRBV5-1	TRBJ2-7	CASRNVGGAQAPLEQYF
TRBV7-9	TRBJ2-1	CASSNSRGSPYNEQFF
TRBV12-5	TRBJ2-2	CASGPDSLNTGELFF
TRBV7-9	TRBJ1-5	CASSLGDSSQPQHF
TRBV5-1	TRBJ2-7	CASSLEGGWPDEQYF
TRBV19	TRBJ1-1	CASSVGQGASFLAFF
TRBV6-1	TRBJ2-1	CASSVQAGGYNEQFF
TRBV6-5	TRBJ2-3	CASSYSGSHTDTQYF
TRBV7-9	TRBJ2-7	CASSLSSVKNEQYF
TRBV10-3	TRBJ2-1	CAISGAAGEGEQFF
TRBV7-2	.	CASKNSGRASEQYF
TRBV18	TRBJ2-3	CASSPRGLAGSGDTQYF
TRBV19	TRBJ2-4	CASSIARGDGAKNIQYF
TRBV19	TRBJ2-5	CASRPGQGARYQETQYF
TRBV4-2	TRBJ2-3	CASSRQFGRDYTDTQYF
TRBV5-6	TRBJ2-5	CASSGGTGGLKTQYF